Given below is one T cell receptor beta chain in context. The data are from a study of OX40 agonist ivuxolimab in advanced cancers. The length of the CDR3 is 14 residues. Germline trimming cut 7 bases from V and 8 bases from J; bases unmatched to any gene: 8. CDR1 and CDR2 from the germline V gene are ENHRY and SYGVKD. Libraries were prepared by immunoSEQ multiplex PCR; TCRdb keeps only in-frame clonotypes and omits some of them. The sample carries 39,000 or so clones, about 87% recorded once. Sequenced material: CD4+ or CD8+ T cells sorted from blood, taken in a trial of the OX40 agonist ivuxolimab. This receptor was taken from an adult with an advanced solid tumor such as melanoma, head and neck, liver or kidney cancer. V usage is TRBV10-3 and J usage is TRBJ1-1; 12 bases are a match to TRBD1. The CDR3 bases are TGTGCCATCACCCGGGACAGGGGGCTTTCCGAAGCTTTCTTT. It codes for CAITRDRGLSEAFF.